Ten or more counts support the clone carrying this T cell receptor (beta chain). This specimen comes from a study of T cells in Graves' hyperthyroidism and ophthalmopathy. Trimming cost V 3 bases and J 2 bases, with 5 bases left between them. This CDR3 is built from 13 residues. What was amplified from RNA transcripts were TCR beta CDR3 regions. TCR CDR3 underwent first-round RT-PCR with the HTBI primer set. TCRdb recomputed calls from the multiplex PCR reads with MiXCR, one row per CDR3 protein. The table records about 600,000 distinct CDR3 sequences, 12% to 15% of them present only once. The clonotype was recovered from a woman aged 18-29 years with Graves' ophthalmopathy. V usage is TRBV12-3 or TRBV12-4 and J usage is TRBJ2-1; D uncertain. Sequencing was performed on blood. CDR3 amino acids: CASSLATYNEQFF. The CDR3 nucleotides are TGTGCCAGCAGTTTGGCGACCTACAATGAGCAGTTCTTC.